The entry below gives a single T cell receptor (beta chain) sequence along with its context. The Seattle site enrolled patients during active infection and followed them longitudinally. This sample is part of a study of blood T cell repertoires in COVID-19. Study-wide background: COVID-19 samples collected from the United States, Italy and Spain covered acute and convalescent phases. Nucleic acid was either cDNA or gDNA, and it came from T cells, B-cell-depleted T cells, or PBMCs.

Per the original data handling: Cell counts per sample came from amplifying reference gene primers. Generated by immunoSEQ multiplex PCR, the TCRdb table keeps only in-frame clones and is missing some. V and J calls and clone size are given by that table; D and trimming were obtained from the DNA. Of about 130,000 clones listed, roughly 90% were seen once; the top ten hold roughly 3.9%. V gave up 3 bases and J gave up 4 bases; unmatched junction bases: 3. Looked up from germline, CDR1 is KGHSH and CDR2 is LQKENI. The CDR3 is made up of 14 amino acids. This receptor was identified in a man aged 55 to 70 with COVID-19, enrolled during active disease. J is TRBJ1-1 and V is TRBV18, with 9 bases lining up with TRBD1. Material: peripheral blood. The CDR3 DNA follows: TGTGCCAGCTCACCGGGACAGGGTTTCACTGAAGCTTTCTTT. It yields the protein CASSPGQGFTEAFF.